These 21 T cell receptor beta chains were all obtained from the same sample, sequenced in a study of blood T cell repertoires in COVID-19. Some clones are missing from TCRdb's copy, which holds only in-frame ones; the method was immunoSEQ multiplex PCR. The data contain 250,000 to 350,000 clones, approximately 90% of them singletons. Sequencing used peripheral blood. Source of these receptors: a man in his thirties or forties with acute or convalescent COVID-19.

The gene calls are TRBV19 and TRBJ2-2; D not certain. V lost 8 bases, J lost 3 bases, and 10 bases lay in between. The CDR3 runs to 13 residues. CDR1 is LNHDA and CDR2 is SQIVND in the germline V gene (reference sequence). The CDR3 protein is CASFMRDTGELFF. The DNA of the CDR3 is TGTGCCAGTTTTATGAGAGACACCGGGGAGCTGTTTTTT. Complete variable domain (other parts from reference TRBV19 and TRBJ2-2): DGGITQSPKYLFRKEGQNVTLSCEQNLNHDAMYWYRQDPGQGLRLIYYSQIVNDFQKGDIAEGYSVSREKKESFPLTVTSAQKNPTAFYLCASFMRDTGELFFGEGSRLTVL.

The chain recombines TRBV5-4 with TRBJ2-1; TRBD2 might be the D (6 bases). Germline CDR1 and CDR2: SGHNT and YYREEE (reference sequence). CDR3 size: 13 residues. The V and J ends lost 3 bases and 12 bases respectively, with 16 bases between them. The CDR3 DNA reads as TGTGCCAGCAGCTACCTTCCCACGGGACTGCAGTTCTTC. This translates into CASSYLPTGLQFF. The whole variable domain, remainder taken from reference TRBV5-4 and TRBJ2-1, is ETGVTQSPTHLIKTRGQQVTLRCSSQSGHNTVSWYQQALGQGPQFIFQYYREEENGRGNFPPRFSGLQFPNYSSELNVNALELDDSALYLCASSYLPTGLQFFGPGTRLTVL.

The CDR3 DNA reads as TGCGCCAGCAGCCCCCGACTAGCGGGGGCCGACTACGAGCAGTACTTC. It is translated as CASSPRLAGADYEQYF. The V and J genes are TRBV4-1 and TRBJ2-7; TRBD2 matches 12 bases. The V gene's germline CDR1 is MGHRA and CDR2 YSYEKL. The CDR3 extends over 16 amino acids. Losses at the gene ends were 4 bases for V and 3 bases for J; bases not matched to a gene: 7.

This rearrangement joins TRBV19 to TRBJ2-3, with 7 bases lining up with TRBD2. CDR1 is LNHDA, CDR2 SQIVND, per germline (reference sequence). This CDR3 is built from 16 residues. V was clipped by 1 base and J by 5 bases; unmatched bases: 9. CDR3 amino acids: CASSIASGVYGDTQYF. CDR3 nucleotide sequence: TGTGCCAGTAGTATAGCGAGCGGGGTTTACGGAGATACGCAGTATTTT.

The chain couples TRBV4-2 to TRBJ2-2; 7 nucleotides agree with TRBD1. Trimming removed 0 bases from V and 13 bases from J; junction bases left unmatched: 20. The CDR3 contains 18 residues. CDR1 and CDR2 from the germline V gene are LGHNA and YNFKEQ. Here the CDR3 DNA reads TGTGCCAGCAGCCAAGATCCCTTCAGGGACAGCCCTCGCGGAGGGCTGTTTTTT. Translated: CASSQDPFRDSPRGGLFF.

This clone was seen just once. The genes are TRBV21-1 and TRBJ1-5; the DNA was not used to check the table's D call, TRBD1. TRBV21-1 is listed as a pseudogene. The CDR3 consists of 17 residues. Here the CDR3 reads CATLRTGGDYSNQPQHF. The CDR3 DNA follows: TGTGCCACCTTACGGACAGGGGGAGATTATAGCAATCAGCCCCAGCATTTT.

This chain's CDR3 is CASSSNTSGGAEQYF. The CDR3, as DNA: TGTGCCAGCAGTTCGAATACTAGCGGGGGGGCCGAGCAGTACTTC. J is TRBJ2-7 and V is TRBV27, with TRBD2 matching 13 bases. The germline CDR1 and CDR2 sequences are MNHEY and SMNVEV (reference sequence). The V segment lost 4 bases and the J segment 6 bases; nucleotides outside the gene matches: 6. The CDR3 is made up of 15 amino acids.

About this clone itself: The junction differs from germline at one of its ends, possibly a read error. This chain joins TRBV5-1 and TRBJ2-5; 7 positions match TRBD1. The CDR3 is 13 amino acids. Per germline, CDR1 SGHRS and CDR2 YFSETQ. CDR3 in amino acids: CASRLGQQETQYF. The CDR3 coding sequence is TGCGCCAGCAGATTGGGACAGCAAGAGACCCAGTACTTC.

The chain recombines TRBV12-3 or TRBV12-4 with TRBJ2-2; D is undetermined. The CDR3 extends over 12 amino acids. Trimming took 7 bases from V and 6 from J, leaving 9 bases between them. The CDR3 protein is CASTPFPGELFF. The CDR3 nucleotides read TGTGCCAGCACCCCCTTTCCCGGGGAGCTGTTTTTT.

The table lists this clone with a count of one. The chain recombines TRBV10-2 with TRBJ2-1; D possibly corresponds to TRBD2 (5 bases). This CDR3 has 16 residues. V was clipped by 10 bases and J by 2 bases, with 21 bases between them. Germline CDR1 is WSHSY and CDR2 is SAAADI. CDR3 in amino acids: CATHPHSAITYNEQFF. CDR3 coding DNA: TGCGCCACCCACCCACATAGCGCAATTACCTACAATGAGCAGTTCTTC.

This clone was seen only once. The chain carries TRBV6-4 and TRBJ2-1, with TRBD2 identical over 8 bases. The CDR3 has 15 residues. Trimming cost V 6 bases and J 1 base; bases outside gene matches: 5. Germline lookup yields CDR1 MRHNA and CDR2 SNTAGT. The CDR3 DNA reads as TGTGCCAGCAGGCCGGTAGCGGGATCCTACAATGAGCAGTTCTTC. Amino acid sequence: CASRPVAGSYNEQFF.

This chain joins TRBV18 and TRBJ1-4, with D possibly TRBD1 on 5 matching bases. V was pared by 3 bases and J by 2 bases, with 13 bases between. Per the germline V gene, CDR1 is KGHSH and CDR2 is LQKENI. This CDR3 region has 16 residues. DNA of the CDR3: TGTGCCAGCTCACCCAGGAAGGGGCCCACTAATGAAAAACTGTTTTTT. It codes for CASSPRKGPTNEKLFF.

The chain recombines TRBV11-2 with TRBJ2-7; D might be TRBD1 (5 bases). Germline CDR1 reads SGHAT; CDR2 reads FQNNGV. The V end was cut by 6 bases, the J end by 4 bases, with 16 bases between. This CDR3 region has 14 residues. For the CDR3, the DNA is TGTGCCAGCAGATTACTCCGATCAGGGTACGAGCAGTACTTC. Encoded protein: CASRLLRSGYEQYF.

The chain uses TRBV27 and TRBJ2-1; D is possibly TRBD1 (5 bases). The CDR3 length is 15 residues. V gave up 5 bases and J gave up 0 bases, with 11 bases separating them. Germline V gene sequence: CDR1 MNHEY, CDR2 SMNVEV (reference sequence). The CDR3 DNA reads TGTGCCAGCAGTAATTTTGACAGCTCCTACAATGAGCAGTTCTTC. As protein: CASSNFDSSYNEQFF.

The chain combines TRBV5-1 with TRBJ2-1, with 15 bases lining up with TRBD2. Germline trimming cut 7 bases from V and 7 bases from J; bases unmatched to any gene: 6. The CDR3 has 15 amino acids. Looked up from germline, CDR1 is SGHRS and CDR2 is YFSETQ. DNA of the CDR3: TGCGCCAGCTCGACCGGGACTAGCGGGGGGAATGAGCAGTTCTTC. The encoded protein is CASSTGTSGGNEQFF.

The CDR3 reads CASSRTRNYGYTF. CDR3 in DNA: TGTGCCAGTAGTAGAACACGAAACTATGGCTACACCTTC. The J gene is TRBJ1-2, the V gene TRBV19; D is ambiguous. Germline CDR1 LNHDA, CDR2 SQIVND (reference sequence). The ends were cut back, 4 bases at V and 2 bases at J, with 8 bases in the middle. This CDR3 has 13 amino acids.

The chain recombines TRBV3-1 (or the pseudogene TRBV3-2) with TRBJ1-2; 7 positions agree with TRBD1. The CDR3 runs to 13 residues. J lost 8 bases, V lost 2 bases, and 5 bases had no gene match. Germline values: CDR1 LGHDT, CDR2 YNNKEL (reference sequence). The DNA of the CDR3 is TGTGCCAGCAGCCAATCCGACAGGGTAGGCTACACCTTC. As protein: CASSQSDRVGYTF.

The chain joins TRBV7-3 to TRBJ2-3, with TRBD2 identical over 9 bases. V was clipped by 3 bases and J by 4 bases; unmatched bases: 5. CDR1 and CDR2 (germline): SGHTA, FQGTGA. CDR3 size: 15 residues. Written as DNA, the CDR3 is TGTGCCAGCAGCTTCGGAGCGGGAGGCCCAGATACGCAGTATTTT. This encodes CASSFGAGGPDTQYF. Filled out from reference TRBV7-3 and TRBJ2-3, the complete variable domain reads GAGVSQTPSNKVTEKGKYVELRCDPISGHTALYWYRQSLGQGPEFLIYFQGTGAADDSGLPNDRFFAVRPEGSVSTLKIQRTERGDSAVYLCASSFGAGGPDTQYFGPGTRLTVL.

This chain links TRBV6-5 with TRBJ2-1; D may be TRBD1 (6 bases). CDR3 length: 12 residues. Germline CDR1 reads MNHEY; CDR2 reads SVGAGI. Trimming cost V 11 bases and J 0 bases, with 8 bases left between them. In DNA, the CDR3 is TGTGCCGGGACAACCTCCTACAATGAGCAGTTCTTC. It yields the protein CAGTTSYNEQFF.

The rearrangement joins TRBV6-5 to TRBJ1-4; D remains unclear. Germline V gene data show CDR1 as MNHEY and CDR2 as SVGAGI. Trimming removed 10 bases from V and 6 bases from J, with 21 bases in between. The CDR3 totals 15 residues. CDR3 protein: CATLPGRSSYEKLFF. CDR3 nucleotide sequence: TGTGCCACCCTCCCCGGTCGATCTTCCTATGAAAAACTGTTTTTT.

Here the CDR3 DNA reads TGTGCCAGCAGTGAAATTCCAGGCTCTGGAAACACCATATATTTT. Translation: CASSEIPGSGNTIYF. The chain couples TRBV6-1 to TRBJ1-3; no firm D call. The CDR3 runs to 15 residues. Trimming took 2 bases from V and 0 from J, leaving 8 bases between them. Germline V gene data show CDR1 as MNHNS and CDR2 as SASEGT.